The 18 T cell receptor beta chains below were found in one sample sequenced in a study of a mutant IDH1 vaccine in newly diagnosed glioma. These TCRs' antigens remain unknown. Method: immunoSEQ multiplex PCR; TCRdb's copy keeps in-frame clones and lacks some. Seen here are some 11,000 clones, 88% observed once, and the top ten hold around 4.9%. As to time point: week 23, last vaccination. Each dose delivered 300 ug of mutant IDH1 20-mer peptide subcutaneously with imiquimod. Sequencing was performed on PBMCs, taken from a glioma patient whose treatment included an IDH1 peptide vaccine. These receptors were collected from a middle-aged woman with glioma. Some clones in this sample may be carry-over from other donors' samples.

The chain joins TRBV6-5 to TRBJ1-2; TRBD1 might be the D (6 bases). The CDR3 contains 13 residues. Trimming removed 7 bases at V and 8 bases at J, with 17 bases between. Germline lookup yields CDR1 MNHEY and CDR2 SVGAGI. The CDR3 is CASTPGQWWGYTF. CDR3 nucleotide sequence: TGTGCCAGCACCCCAGGACAGTGGTGGGGCTACACCTTC.

This chain joins TRBV7-2 and TRBJ2-7; 8 nucleotides agree with TRBD2. Germline V gene lookup returns CDR1 SGHTA and CDR2 FQGNSA. This CDR3 is built from 14 residues. The trim removed 5 bases at V and 6 bases at J, leaving 9 bases unmatched. The CDR3 reads CASSLSTSVREQYF. CDR3 coding DNA: TGTGCCAGCAGCCTTTCGACTAGCGTGCGCGAGCAGTACTTC.

This clone appeared a single time. The chain employs TRBV7-2 and TRBJ2-4, with D perhaps given as TRBD1 or TRBD2 (6 bases each). The CDR3 sequence is 17 residues long. V was trimmed by 4 bases and J by 7 bases, leaving 23 bases between them. Germline loops: CDR1 SGHTA, CDR2 FQGNSA. The CDR3 here is CASSSKGTPGAGNIQYF. For the CDR3, the DNA is TGTGCCAGCAGCTCTAAAGGGACACCCGGGGCGGGGAACATTCAGTACTTC.

The genes are TRBV6-1 and TRBJ1-6; TRBD1 agrees at 7 bases. Trimming cost V 2 bases and J 4 bases; bases outside gene matches: 8. Germline V gives CDR1 MNHNS, CDR2 SASEGT. CDR3 size: 17 residues. The CDR3 spells CASSERGQSLYNSPLHF. DNA for the CDR3: TGTGCCAGCAGTGAAAGGGGACAGAGCCTTTATAATTCACCCCTCCACTTT.

V gene TRBV19 combines with J gene TRBJ2-3, with TRBD2 matching 12 bases. V trimming: 5 bases; J trimming: 15 bases; junction bases outside the gene matches: 9. CDR1 and CDR2 from the germline V gene are LNHDA and SQIVND (reference sequence). This CDR3 has 13 amino acids. DNA for the CDR3: TGTGCCAGTAGTCCGCTAGCGGGAGGGCCGAGATATTTT. Translating it yields CASSPLAGGPRYF.

The chain couples TRBV28 to TRBJ2-7; 7 bases align to TRBD1. The germline gives CDR1 MDHEN, CDR2 SYDVKM. The CDR3 length is 14 residues. V dropped 4 bases and J dropped 5; count of bases not matched to a gene: 8. CDR3 region: CASSSADTGDEQYF. As DNA, the CDR3 is TGTGCCAGCAGTTCTGCGGACACAGGGGACGAGCAGTACTTC.

CDR3 coding DNA: TGTGCCACCGGTGCCTTGGGCAGCCTCTACAATGAGCAGTTCTTC. Amino acid sequence: CATGALGSLYNEQFF. This chain connects TRBV27 to TRBJ2-1; D gene uncertain. Trimming left V 10 bases short and J 3 bases short, with 19 bases between. The CDR3 runs 15 residues. Germline CDR1 MNHEY, CDR2 SMNVEV (reference sequence).

V usage is TRBV2 and J usage is TRBJ1-2; TRBD1 is a possible D gene (6 bases). The V end was cut by 2 bases, the J end by 12 bases, with 16 bases between. The CDR3 contains 13 residues. Looked up from germline, CDR1 is SNHLY and CDR2 is FYNNEI. CDR3 region: CASSERRGTRNTF. The CDR3 nucleotides read TGTGCCAGCAGTGAAAGGAGGGGGACGCGGAACACCTTC.

V usage is TRBV6-1 and J usage is TRBJ1-1; the match to TRBD1 covers 8 bases. The CDR3 runs to 15 residues. Germline V CDR1 and CDR2: MNHNS, SASEGT. V lost 6 bases, J lost 3 bases, and 9 bases stayed unmatched. The CDR3 loop reads CASSIPGQAHTEAFF. CDR3 nucleotides: TGTGCCAGCAGCATCCCGGGACAGGCACACACTGAAGCTTTCTTT.

The chain is built from TRBV6-1 and TRBJ2-3; no firm D call. The CDR3 is 14 residues long. Germline V gene data show CDR1 as MNHNS and CDR2 as SASEGT. The germline V and J ends were trimmed by 7 bases and 4 bases, with 15 bases remaining between them. The CDR3 protein is CASTALAGADTQYF. CDR3 DNA: TGTGCCAGCACAGCCCTTGCTGGGGCAGATACGCAGTATTTT.

Only one count was recorded for this clone. V usage is TRBV7-8 and J usage is TRBJ2-2; 7 positions match TRBD1. Germline values: CDR1 SGHVS, CDR2 FQNEAQ. CDR3 length: 16 residues. The J segment lost 1 base and the V segment lost 2 bases, leaving 4 bases of the junction unmatched. The CDR3 region has the DNA TGTGCCAGCAGCTTATATAGACAGGGGAACACCGGGGAGCTGTTTTTT. Its translation is CASSLYRQGNTGELFF. The full variable domain, its missing parts supplied by reference TRBV7-8 and TRBJ2-2, is GAGVSQSPRYKVAKRGQDVALRCDPISGHVSLFWYQQALGQGPEFLTYFQNEAQLDKSGLPSDRFFAERPEGSVSTLKIQRTQQEDSAVYLCASSLYRQGNTGELFFGEGSRLTVL.

V is TRBV18 and J is TRBJ1-1, with D perhaps matching TRBD1 (5 bases). This CDR3 contains 14 residues. The germline gives CDR1 KGHSH, CDR2 LQKENI. Trimming took 1 base from V and 6 from J, leaving 12 bases between them. In DNA, the CDR3 is TGTGCCAGCTCACCACGTTCACAGGACCCTGAAGCTTTCTTT. Protein product: CASSPRSQDPEAFF.

This clone was observed once. This sequence joins TRBV7-9 and TRBJ2-3, with TRBD2 matching over 11 bases. Trimming at V came to 5 bases and at J to 2 bases, leaving 6 bases not matched to a gene. The CDR3 is 16 amino acids. Germline CDR1 is SEHNR and CDR2 is FQNEAQ (reference sequence). The CDR3 loop reads CASSEPGLADTDTQYF. In DNA, the CDR3 is TGTGCCAGCAGCGAACCGGGACTAGCGGACACAGATACGCAGTATTTT.

The chain joins TRBV5-1 to TRBJ2-3, with TRBD1 matching 7 bases. CDR3 length equals 14 residues. The V gene's germline CDR1 is SGHRS and CDR2 YFSETQ. Trimming took 2 bases from V and 2 from J; bases not matched to a gene: 2. The CDR3 nucleotides read TGCGCCAGCAGCTTAGGACAGGACACAGATACGCAGTATTTT. Amino acids: CASSLGQDTDTQYF.

This clone was seen a handful of times. This rearrangement joins TRBV19 to TRBJ1-1; D perhaps matches TRBD1 (6 bases). V was cut by 4 bases and J by 7 bases, with 19 bases left in between. The germline V gene encodes CDR1 LNHDA and CDR2 SQIVND (reference sequence). The CDR3 consists of 15 residues. The CDR3 sequence: CASSKTMEGVSEAFF. CDR3 nucleotide sequence: TGTGCCAGTAGTAAAACCATGGAGGGGGTAAGTGAAGCTTTCTTT.

The rearrangement joins TRBV28 to TRBJ1-4, with 8 bases aligning to TRBD1. After removal of 8 bases from V and 7 bases from J, the junction contained 9 bases not matched to a gene. The germline gives CDR1 MDHEN, CDR2 SYDVKM. The CDR3 covers 14 residues. The CDR3 bases are TGTGCCAGCTCTAGTCAGGGGGCGCCTGAAAAACTGTTTTTT. This gives the protein CASSSQGAPEKLFF.

V and J are TRBV13 and TRBJ1-2, with TRBD1 matching over 9 bases. CDR1 is PRHDT, CDR2 FYEKMQ, per germline (reference sequence). This CDR3 has 16 amino acids. The junction had 11 bases not matched to a gene; V was cut back by 3 bases and J by 6 bases. As DNA, the CDR3 is TGTGCCAGCAGCTTCTTCTACAGGGGGCGAAGGGATGGCTACACCTTC. This codes for CASSFFYRGRRDGYTF.

The CDR3 DNA follows: TGTGCCTGGAGTGAACTAGTAGCGGGTCGTTCCTACGAGCAGTACTTC. Amino acid sequence: CAWSELVAGRSYEQYF. The genes are TRBV30 and TRBJ2-7, with TRBD2 identical over 7 bases. V dropped 1 base and J dropped 1; count of bases not matched to a gene: 10. Per germline, CDR1 GTSNPN and CDR2 SVGIG (reference sequence). This CDR3 comprises 16 residues. The full variable domain, its missing parts supplied by reference TRBV30 and TRBJ2-7, is SQTIHQWPATLVQPVGSPLSLECTVEGTSNPNLYWYRQAAGRGLQLLFYSVGIGQISSEVPQNLSASRPQDRQFILSSKKLLLSDSGFYLCAWSELVAGRSYEQYFGPGTRLTVT.